This T cell receptor (beta chain) was captured in a study of post-analysis software for immune sequencing data. Study-level findings and limits: Multiple sclerosis patients had significantly lower normalized Chao1 diversity than controls.

Every TCR beta cDNA library bore unique molecular identifiers. There were roughly 0.95 to 11 million T cells, and around 500,000 cDNA molecules came from them. Using its own MiXCR run on the PCR reads, TCRdb lists one record per CDR3 protein. The table has hundreds of thousands of distinct CDR3 sequences, just under 30% seen once. This clonotype occurred a few times. No antigen is known for it. The sequence was obtained from a girl aged 5 to 17 with multiple sclerosis. Sequenced input: blood.

CDR3 in DNA: TGTGCCAGCAGCGCCCGCTTGAACACTGAAGCTTTCTTT. Protein sequence: CASSARLNTEAFF. The V gene is TRBV7-8, the J gene TRBJ1-1; D gene unclear. This CDR3 spans 13 amino acids. Trimming removed 5 bases from V and 0 bases from J, with 7 bases in between. CDR1 SGHVS and CDR2 FQNEAQ come from the germline V gene. Full variable domain (outside the CDR3, taken from reference TRBV7-8 and TRBJ1-1): GAGVSQSPRYKVAKRGQDVALRCDPISGHVSLFWYQQALGQGPEFLTYFQNEAQLDKSGLPSDRFFAERPEGSVSTLKIQRTQQEDSAVYLCASSARLNTEAFFGQGTRLTVV.